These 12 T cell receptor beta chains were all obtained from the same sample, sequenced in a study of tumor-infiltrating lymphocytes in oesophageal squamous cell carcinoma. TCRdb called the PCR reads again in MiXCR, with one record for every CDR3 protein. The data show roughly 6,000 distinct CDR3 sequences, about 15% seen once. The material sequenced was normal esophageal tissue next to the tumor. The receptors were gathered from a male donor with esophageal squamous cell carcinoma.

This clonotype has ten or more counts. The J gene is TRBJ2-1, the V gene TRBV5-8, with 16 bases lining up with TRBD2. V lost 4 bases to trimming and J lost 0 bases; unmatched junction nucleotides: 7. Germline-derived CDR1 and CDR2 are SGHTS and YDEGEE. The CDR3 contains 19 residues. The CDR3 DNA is TGTGCCAGCAGCCAATTGGGACTAGCGGGGGGGAGCTCCTACAATGAGCAGTTCTTC. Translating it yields CASSQLGLAGGSSYNEQFF.

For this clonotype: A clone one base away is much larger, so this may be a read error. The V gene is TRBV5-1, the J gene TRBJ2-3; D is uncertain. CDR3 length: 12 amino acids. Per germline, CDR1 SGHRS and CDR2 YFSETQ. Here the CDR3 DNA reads TGCGCCGGCAGCTTGGATGGAGATACGCAGTATTTT. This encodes CAGSLDGDTQYF.

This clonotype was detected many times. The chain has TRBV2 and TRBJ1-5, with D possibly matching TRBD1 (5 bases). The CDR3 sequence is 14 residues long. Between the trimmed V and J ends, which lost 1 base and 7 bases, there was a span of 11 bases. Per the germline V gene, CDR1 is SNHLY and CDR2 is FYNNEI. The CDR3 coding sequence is TGTGCCAGCAGTGAAGGGGGGGACCGGCAGCCCCAGCATTTT. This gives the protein CASSEGGDRQPQHF. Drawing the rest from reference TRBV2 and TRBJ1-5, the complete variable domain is EPEVTQTPSHQVTQMGQEVILRCVPISNHLYFYWYRQILGQKVEFLVSFYNNEISEKSEIFDDQFSVERPDGSNFTLKIRSTKLEDSAMYFCASSEGGDRQPQHFGDGTRLSIL.

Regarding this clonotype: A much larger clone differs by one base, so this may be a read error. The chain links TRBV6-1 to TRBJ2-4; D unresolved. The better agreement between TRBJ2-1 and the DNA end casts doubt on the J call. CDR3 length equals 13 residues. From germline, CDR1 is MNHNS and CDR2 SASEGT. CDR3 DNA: TGTGCCAGCACGTTGCGCCCACAAGAGACCCAGTTCTTC. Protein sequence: CASTLRPQETQFF.

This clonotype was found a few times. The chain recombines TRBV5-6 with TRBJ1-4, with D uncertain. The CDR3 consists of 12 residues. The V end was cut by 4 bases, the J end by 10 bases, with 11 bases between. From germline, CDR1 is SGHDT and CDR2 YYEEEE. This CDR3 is CASSLTPGKLFF. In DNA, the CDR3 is TGTGCCAGCAGCCTGACCCCCGGAAAACTGTTTTTT.

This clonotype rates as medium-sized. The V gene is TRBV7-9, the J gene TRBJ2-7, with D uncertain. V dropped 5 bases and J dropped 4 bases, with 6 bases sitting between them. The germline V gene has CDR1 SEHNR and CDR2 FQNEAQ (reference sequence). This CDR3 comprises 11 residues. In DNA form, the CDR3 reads TGTGCCAGCAGCCCCCTATACGAGCAGTACTTC. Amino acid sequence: CASSPLYEQYF.

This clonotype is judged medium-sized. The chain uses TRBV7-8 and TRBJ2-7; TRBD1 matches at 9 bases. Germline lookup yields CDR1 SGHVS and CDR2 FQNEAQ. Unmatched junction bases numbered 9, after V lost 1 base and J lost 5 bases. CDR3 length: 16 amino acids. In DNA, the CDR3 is TGTGCCAGCAGCTTAGTTACTCCGGGACAGGGACACGAGCAGTACTTC. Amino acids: CASSLVTPGQGHEQYF.

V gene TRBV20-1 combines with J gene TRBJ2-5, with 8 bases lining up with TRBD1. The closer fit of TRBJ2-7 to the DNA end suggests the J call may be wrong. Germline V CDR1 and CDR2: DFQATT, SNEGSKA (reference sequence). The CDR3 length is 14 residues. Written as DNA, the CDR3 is TGCAGTGCTCCCTCGGACAGGGACTCCTACGAGCAGTACTTC. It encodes CSAPSDRDSYEQYF.

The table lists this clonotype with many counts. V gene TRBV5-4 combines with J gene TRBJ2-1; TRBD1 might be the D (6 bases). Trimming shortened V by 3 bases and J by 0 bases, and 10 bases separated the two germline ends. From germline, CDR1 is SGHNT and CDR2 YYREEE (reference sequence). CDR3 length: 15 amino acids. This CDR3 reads CASSYGQSSYNEQFF. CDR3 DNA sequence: TGTGCCAGCAGCTATGGACAGTCCTCCTACAATGAGCAGTTCTTC.

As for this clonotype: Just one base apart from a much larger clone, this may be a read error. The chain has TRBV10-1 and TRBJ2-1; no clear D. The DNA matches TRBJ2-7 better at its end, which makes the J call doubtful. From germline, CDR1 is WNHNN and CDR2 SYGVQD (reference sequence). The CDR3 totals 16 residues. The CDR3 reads CASSQMRSVAYNEQYF. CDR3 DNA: TGCGCCAGCAGTCAAATGAGGTCGGTAGCCTACAATGAGCAGTACTTC.

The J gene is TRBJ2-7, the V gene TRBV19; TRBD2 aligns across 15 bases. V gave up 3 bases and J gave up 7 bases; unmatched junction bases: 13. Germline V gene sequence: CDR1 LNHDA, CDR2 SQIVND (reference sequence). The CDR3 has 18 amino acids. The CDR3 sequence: CASSMGTSGGTRAFEQYF. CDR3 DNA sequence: TGTGCCAGTAGTATGGGGACTAGCGGGGGGACTAGGGCATTTGAGCAGTACTTC.

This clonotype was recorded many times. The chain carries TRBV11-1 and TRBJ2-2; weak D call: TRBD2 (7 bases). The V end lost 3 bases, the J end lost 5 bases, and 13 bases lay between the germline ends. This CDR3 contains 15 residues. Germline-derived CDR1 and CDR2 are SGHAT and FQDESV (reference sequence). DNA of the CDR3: TGTGCCAGCAGCTTGGGGGGGGGCGGAACCGGGGAGCTGTTTTTT. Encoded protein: CASSLGGGGTGELFF. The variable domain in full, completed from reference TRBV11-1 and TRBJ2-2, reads EAEVAQSPRYKITEKSQAVAFWCDPISGHATLYWYRQILGQGPELLVQFQDESVVDDSQLPKDRFSAERLKGVDSTLKIQPAELGDSAMYLCASSLGGGGTGELFFGEGSRLTVL.